The rows below give T cell receptor beta chains drawn from one sample of a study of blood T cell repertoires in COVID-19. The protocol was immunoSEQ multiplex PCR, while the TCRdb copy is restricted to in-frame clones and leaves out a portion. The sample yields approximately 210,000 clones, over 75% seen once. The material sequenced was peripheral blood. Receptors originate from a woman aged 40 to 49 with acute or convalescent COVID-19. Both conserved end residues are part of each CDR3. D genes are given only for firm matches. Clone size appears in some rows only: once, few, many, or a class for an expanded clone.

v_gene	abundance	j_gene	d_gene	CDR3nt	CDR3aa
TRBV5-1	-	TRBJ1-1	TRBD1	TGCGCCAGCAGCCCGGGGGCGGCAGGGGGCCCGAACACTGAAGCTTTCTTT	CASSPGAAGGPNTEAFF
TRBV4-1	-	TRBJ1-2	TRBD1	TGCGCCAGCAGCCAACCGGACAGGGACACCTATGGCTACACCTTC	CASSQPDRDTYGYTF
TRBV11-2	few	TRBJ1-1	-	TGTGCCAGCAGCTCCGGGGAACTAGGGAGAGCTTTCTTT	CASSSGELGRAFF
TRBV7-7	-	TRBJ2-1	-	TGTGCCAGCAGCCCTCGGTGGAGCTCCTACAATGAGCAGTTCTTC	CASSPRWSSYNEQFF
TRBV25-1	-	TRBJ2-1	TRBD2	TGTGCCAGCAAGTACGTGGGACTAGCGGGGTCCGATGAGCAGTTCTTC	CASKYVGLAGSDEQFF
TRBV3-1/TRBV3-2	-	TRBJ2-5	-	TGTGCCAGCAGCCAAGCAGGGGAGGAGACCCAGTACTTC	CASSQAGEETQYF
TRBV11-2	once	TRBJ1-4	-	TGTGCCAGCACCTACGTCGGGGTGTTGCGGACTACTCAAAAACTGTTTTTT	CASTYVGVLRTTQKLFF
TRBV24-1	-	TRBJ1-1	-	TGTGCCACCGGAGCTAGAATGAACACTGAAGCTTTCTTT	CATGARMNTEAFF
TRBV18	-	TRBJ1-1	TRBD1	TGTGCCAGCTCACCAGAACAGGGGGCGGGAACTGAAGCTTTCTTT	CASSPEQGAGTEAFF
TRBV30	-	TRBJ1-5	-	TGTGCCTGGAGTGTATACCTAAATCAGCCCCAGCATTTT	CAWSVYLNQPQHF
TRBV7-9	-	TRBJ2-2	-	TGTGCCAGCAGCTTAGTCCAGGCGAACACCGGGGAGCTGTTTTTT	CASSLVQANTGELFF
TRBV4-1	-	TRBJ1-2	TRBD1	TGCGCCAGCAGCCAAGGCACAGGGGTTAACTATGGCTACACCTTC	CASSQGTGVNYGYTF
TRBV3-1/TRBV3-2	-	TRBJ1-2	-	TGTGCCAGCAGCCAAGAGGGTGGCAGACCTTCGGAGGGCTACACCTTC	CASSQEGGRPSEGYTF
TRBV7-2	once	TRBJ2-2	-	TGTGCCAGCAGCTTCCGGGCGAACACCGGGGAGCTGTTTTTT	CASSFRANTGELFF
TRBV29-1	-	TRBJ1-5	-	TGCAGCGTTGGATTCGGGGGACAGCCCCAGCATTTT	CSVGFGGQPQHF
TRBV18	-	TRBJ1-1	-	TGTGCCAGCGCCAGGGCCAGGGAGGGGAACACTGAAGCTTTCTTT	CASARAREGNTEAFF
TRBV7-2	-	TRBJ1-2	TRBD1	TGTGCCAGCAGCTTAGTTCGGGACAGTTATGGCTACACCTTC	CASSLVRDSYGYTF
TRBV6-4	few	TRBJ1-3	TRBD1	TGTGCCAGCAGTGACATCCGGACAGGACCGACTAAGGGTTCCCCCGGAAACACCATATATTTT	CASSDIRTGPTKGSPGNTIYF
TRBV19	-	TRBJ1-2	TRBD1	TGTGCCAGTAGTATAGACCCCTCGGACAGGGGGCTTGTTTCGGGCTACACCTTC	CASSIDPSDRGLVSGYTF
TRBV19	few	TRBJ1-1	-	TGTGCCAGTAGTATAGAGGGGGGGCGAACTGAAGCTTTCTTT	CASSIEGGRTEAFF
TRBV6-1	once	TRBJ2-1	TRBD2	TGTGCCAGCAGTGGCCAAGAGCGGGGGGAAACCTACAATGAGCAGTTCTTC	CASSGQERGETYNEQFF
TRBV3-1/TRBV3-2	-	TRBJ1-4	-	TGTGCCAGCAGCCTCGGTGAAAAACTGTTTTTT	CASSLGEKLFF
TRBV18	-	TRBJ2-5	TRBD1	TGTGCCAGCTCACCGGACAGGGCCACGGAGACCCAGTACTTC	CASSPDRATETQYF
TRBV7-8	-	TRBJ1-1	TRBD1	TGTGCCAGCAGCTCCCACAGGGGGAGGACTGAAGCTTTCTTT	CASSSHRGRTEAFF
TRBV11-2	-	TRBJ2-3	TRBD2	TGTGCCAGCAGCTTAGATCACAGACTAGCGGGAGCCTCCACAGATACGCAGTATTTT	CASSLDHRLAGASTDTQYF
TRBV5-1	-	TRBJ2-3	TRBD2	TGCGCCAGCAGCCGACTAGCGGGGGGACCCACAGATACGCAGTATTTT	CASSRLAGGPTDTQYF
TRBV5-6	once	TRBJ2-3	TRBD2	TGTGCCAGCAGCTTGTTACGGACTAGCGGGGGGGTCCCGACAGATACGCAGTATTTT	CASSLLRTSGGVPTDTQYF
TRBV7-2	-	TRBJ1-4	-	TGTGCCAGCAGCTTAGGGGCAGGACAATTAAATGAAAAACTGTTTTTT	CASSLGAGQLNEKLFF
TRBV4-2	-	TRBJ1-4	-	TGTGCCAGCAGCCAAGAGGGTCGACAGAATGAAAAACTGTTTTTT	CASSQEGRQNEKLFF
TRBV5-1	once	TRBJ2-3	TRBD1	TGCGCCCGGGACAGGTTCACAGATACGCAGTATTTT	CARDRFTDTQYF
TRBV2	-	TRBJ1-1	-	TGTGCCGCCCAGGGATGGGGTGACACTGAAGCTTTCTTT	CAAQGWGDTEAFF
TRBV4-1	-	TRBJ2-2	-	TGCGCCAGCAGCGCGCTGGGGGGGCTCGACACCGGGGAGCTGTTTTTT	CASSALGGLDTGELFF
TRBV15	-	TRBJ2-5	TRBD2	TGTGCCACCAGCGGAACCCGACTAGCGGGGGACCCAGAGACCCAGTACTTC	CATSGTRLAGDPETQYF
TRBV5-4	-	TRBJ2-5	TRBD2	TGTGCCAGCAGCTCCGGGACTAGCTTACAAGAGACCCAGTACTTC	CASSSGTSLQETQYF